The next 11 T cell receptor beta chains were all read from a single sample in a study of shared clonotypes between healthy human individuals. TCRdb's table, derived via immunoSEQ multiplex PCR, lists solely in-frame clones and lacks some. The data show some 2.1 million clones, about 95% seen once. The sequencing sample was made of naive CD4+ T cells sorted from blood. The subset denotes: CD45RA+ positively selected. These receptors were collected from a man younger than 35 in good health.

This clone was seen a handful of times. Other DNA sequences in the sample encode the same CDR3. The rearrangement links TRBV7-9 to TRBJ1-6; D unclear. Germline CDR1 reads SEHNR; CDR2 reads FQNEAQ (reference sequence). The CDR3 totals 13 residues. With 1 base removed from V and 8 bases from J, the gap between germline ends came to 6 bases. The CDR3 is CASSLEGYSPLHF. In DNA, the CDR3 is TGTGCCAGCAGCTTAGAAGGGTATTCACCCCTCCACTTT.

The rearrangement links TRBV9 to TRBJ2-7; D assignment may be TRBD1 or TRBD2 (5 bases each). Germline loops: CDR1 SGDLS, CDR2 YYNGEE. V was clipped by 3 bases and J by 2 bases, with 15 bases between them. This CDR3 comprises 15 residues. The chain's CDR3 is CASSGGGPKAYEQYF. The CDR3, as DNA: TGTGCCAGCAGCGGGGGCGGGCCGAAAGCCTACGAGCAGTACTTC.

This clone was seen a single time. The chain uses TRBV10-3 and TRBJ1-4; 8 bases align to TRBD1. The CDR3 extends over 17 amino acids. The germline V gene has CDR1 ENHRY and CDR2 SYGVKD. V shed 0 bases, J shed 5 bases, and the junction held 8 bases outside the gene matches. CDR3 amino acids: CAISESFLQGVNEKLFF. The CDR3 DNA is TGTGCCATCAGTGAGTCCTTTTTACAGGGGGTGAATGAAAAACTGTTTTTT.

The J gene is TRBJ2-7, the V gene TRBV14; D perhaps matches TRBD1 (6 bases). Deletions cut 0 bases from V and 0 bases from J, with 18 bases between. CDR3 length equals 18 residues. Germline values: CDR1 SGHDN, CDR2 FVKESK. The CDR3, as DNA: TGTGCCAGCAGCCAAGATCCGCGGGCGACAGGCCGCTCCTACGAGCAGTACTTC. Translation gives CASSQDPRATGRSYEQYF.

This clone was seen a few times. The chain joins TRBV11-2 to TRBJ2-6; 8 positions match TRBD1. V lost 5 bases to trimming and J lost 0 bases; unmatched junction nucleotides: 6. Germline assignment: CDR1 SGHAT and CDR2 FQNNGV. The CDR3 runs 17 residues. CDR3 in amino acids: CASSRDRMGSGANVLTF. The CDR3 nucleotides are TGTGCCAGCAGCCGGGACAGGATGGGCTCTGGGGCCAACGTCCTGACTTTC.

The chain links TRBV13 to TRBJ2-3; 10 bases are a match to TRBD2. This CDR3 region has 14 residues. The germline V gene encodes CDR1 PRHDT and CDR2 FYEKMQ (reference sequence). V lost 5 bases and J lost 7; bases outside the gene matches: 6. This CDR3 reads CASSPSSGGNTQYF. The CDR3 nucleotides are TGTGCCAGCAGCCCCTCTAGCGGGGGAAATACGCAGTATTTT.

Concerning this clone itself: Other DNA sequences in the same sample also yield this CDR3. V is TRBV7-9 and J is TRBJ1-2; 11 bases line up with TRBD1. This CDR3 contains 14 residues. The germline CDR1 and CDR2 sequences are SEHNR and FQNEAQ (reference sequence). V dropped 4 bases and J dropped 8; count of bases not matched to a gene: 6. CDR3 sequence reads: CASSSGTGGYGYTF. The CDR3, as DNA: TGTGCCAGCAGCTCCGGGACAGGGGGTTACGGCTACACCTTC.

This chain links TRBV6-1 with TRBJ1-1, with 9 positions matching TRBD1. The junction had 16 bases not matched to a gene; V was cut back by 2 bases and J by 6 bases. The CDR3 has 18 residues. Per germline, CDR1 MNHNS and CDR2 SASEGT. The chain's CDR3 is CASSERGAGTGLVAEAFF. The DNA of the CDR3 is TGTGCCAGCAGTGAACGAGGGGCCGGGACAGGGTTAGTAGCTGAAGCTTTCTTT.

This chain joins TRBV20-1 and TRBJ2-1, with D perhaps assigned TRBD1 or TRBD2 (5 bases each). Trimming removed 6 bases from V and 10 bases from J, with 13 bases in between. Germline-derived CDR1 and CDR2 are DFQATT and SNEGSKA (reference sequence). The CDR3 has 11 residues. CDR3 loop: CSAYAGTEQFF. The CDR3 DNA follows: TGCAGTGCGTATGCCGGGACCGAGCAGTTCTTC.

The rearrangement joins TRBV2 to TRBJ2-4, with D possibly matching TRBD2 (5 bases). This CDR3 is 16 amino acids long. Germline CDR1 SNHLY, CDR2 FYNNEI. Trimming cost V 4 bases and J 0 bases, with 13 bases left between them. The CDR3 nucleotides are TGTGCCAGCAGTGCCCTGGCGGGTATAGCCAAAAACATTCAGTACTTC. Its translation: CASSALAGIAKNIQYF.

This rearrangement joins TRBV18 to TRBJ2-3, with D tentatively TRBD2 (6 bases). CDR1 is KGHSH, CDR2 LQKENI, per germline. The CDR3 is 15 amino acids. Trimming stripped 8 bases from V and 0 bases from J, with 15 bases between. The CDR3 nucleotides are TGTGCCAGCGCGAAAGGTAGCGGTAGCACAGATACGCAGTATTTT. Encoded protein: CASAKGSGSTDTQYF.